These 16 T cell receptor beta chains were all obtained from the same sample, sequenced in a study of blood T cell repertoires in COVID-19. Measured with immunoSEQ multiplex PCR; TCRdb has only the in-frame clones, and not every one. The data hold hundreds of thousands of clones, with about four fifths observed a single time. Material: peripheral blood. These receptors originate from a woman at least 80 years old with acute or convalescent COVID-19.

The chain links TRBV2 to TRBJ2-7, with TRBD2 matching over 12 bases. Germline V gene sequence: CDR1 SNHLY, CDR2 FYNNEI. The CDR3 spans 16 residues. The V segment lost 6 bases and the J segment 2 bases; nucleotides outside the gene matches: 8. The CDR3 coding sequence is TGTGCCAGCAGCGCGGATCGACTAGCGGGGGCCTACGAGCAGTACTTC. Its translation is CASSADRLAGAYEQYF.

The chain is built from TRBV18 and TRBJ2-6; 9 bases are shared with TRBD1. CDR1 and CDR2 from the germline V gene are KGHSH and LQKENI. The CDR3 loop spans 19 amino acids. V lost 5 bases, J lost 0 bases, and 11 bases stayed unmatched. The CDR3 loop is CASSILPGQGSSGANVLTF. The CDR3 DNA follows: TGTGCCAGCTCAATCCTGCCGGGACAGGGATCCTCTGGGGCCAACGTCCTGACTTTC. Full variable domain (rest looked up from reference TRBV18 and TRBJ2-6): NAGVMQNPRHLVRRRGQEARLRCSPMKGHSHVYWYRQLPEEGLKFMVYLQKENIIDESGMPKERFSAEFPKEGPSILRIQQVVRGDSAAYFCASSILPGQGSSGANVLTFGAGSRLTVL.

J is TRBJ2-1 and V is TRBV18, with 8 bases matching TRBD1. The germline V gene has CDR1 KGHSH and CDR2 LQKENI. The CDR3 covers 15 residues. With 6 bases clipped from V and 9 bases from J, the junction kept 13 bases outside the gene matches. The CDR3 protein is CASSLHGQGRGEQFF. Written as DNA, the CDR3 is TGTGCCAGCTCCCTACACGGACAGGGTAGGGGTGAGCAGTTCTTC.

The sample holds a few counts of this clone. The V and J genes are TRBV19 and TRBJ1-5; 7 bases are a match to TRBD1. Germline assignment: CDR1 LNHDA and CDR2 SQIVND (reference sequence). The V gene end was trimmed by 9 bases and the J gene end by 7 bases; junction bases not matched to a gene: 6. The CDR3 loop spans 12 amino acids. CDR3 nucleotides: TGTGCCAGCGGGGGACAGATACAGCCCCAGCATTTT. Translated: CASGGQIQPQHF.

CDR3 sequence reads: CASSIPRGGYEQFF. CDR3 in DNA: TGTGCCAGTAGTATTCCGCGGGGGGGGTATGAGCAGTTCTTC. The V call is TRBV19, the J call TRBJ2-1; 9 bases map to TRBD2. Germline lookup yields CDR1 LNHDA and CDR2 SQIVND (reference sequence). The CDR3 is 14 amino acids. Trimming cost V 3 bases and J 8 bases; bases outside gene matches: 5.

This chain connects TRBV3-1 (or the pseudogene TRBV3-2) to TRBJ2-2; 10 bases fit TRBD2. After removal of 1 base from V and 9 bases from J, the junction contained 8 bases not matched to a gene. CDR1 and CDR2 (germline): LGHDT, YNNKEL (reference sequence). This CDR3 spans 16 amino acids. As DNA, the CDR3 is TGTGCCAGCAGCCAAGGACCTAGCGGGGGCGGGCGGGAGCTGTTTTTT. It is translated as CASSQGPSGGGRELFF.

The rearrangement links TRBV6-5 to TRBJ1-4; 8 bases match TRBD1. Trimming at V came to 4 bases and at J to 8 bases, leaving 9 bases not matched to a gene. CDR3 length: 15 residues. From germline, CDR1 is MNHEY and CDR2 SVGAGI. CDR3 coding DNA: TGTGCCAGCAGTTTCGGACAGGGAATCTACGAAAAACTGTTTTTT. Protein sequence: CASSFGQGIYEKLFF.

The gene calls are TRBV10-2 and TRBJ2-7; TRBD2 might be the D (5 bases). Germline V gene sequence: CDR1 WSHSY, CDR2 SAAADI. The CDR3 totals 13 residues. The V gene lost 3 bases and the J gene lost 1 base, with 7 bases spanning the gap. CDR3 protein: CASSDGLSYEQYF. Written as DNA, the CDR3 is TGCGCCAGCAGTGACGGACTTTCCTACGAGCAGTACTTC.

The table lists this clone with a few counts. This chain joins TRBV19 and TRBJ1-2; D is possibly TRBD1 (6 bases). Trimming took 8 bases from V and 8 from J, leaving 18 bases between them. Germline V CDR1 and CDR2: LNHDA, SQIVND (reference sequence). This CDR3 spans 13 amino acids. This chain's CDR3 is CASSNGTPRGYTF. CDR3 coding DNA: TGTGCCAGTTCCAACGGGACACCGCGGGGCTACACCTTC. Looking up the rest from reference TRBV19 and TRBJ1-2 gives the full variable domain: DGGITQSPKYLFRKEGQNVTLSCEQNLNHDAMYWYRQDPGQGLRLIYYSQIVNDFQKGDIAEGYSVSREKKESFPLTVTSAQKNPTAFYLCASSNGTPRGYTFGSGTRLTVV.

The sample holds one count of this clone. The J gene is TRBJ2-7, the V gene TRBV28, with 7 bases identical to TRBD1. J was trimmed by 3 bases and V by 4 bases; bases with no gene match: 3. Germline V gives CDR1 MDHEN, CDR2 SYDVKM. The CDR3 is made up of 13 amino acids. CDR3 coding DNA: TGTGCCAGCAGTTCGGGACAGATCTACGAGCAGTACTTC. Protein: CASSSGQIYEQYF.

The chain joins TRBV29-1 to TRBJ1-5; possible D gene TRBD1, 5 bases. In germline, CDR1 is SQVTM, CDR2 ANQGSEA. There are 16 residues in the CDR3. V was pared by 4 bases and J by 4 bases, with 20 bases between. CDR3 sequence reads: CSVADIPTRLNQPQHF. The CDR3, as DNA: TGCAGCGTTGCGGACATCCCCACCCGCTTAAATCAGCCCCAGCATTTT.

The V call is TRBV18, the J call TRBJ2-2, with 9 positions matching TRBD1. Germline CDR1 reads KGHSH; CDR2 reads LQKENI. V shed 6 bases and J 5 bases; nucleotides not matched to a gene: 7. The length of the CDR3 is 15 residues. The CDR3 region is CASSSTGGNTGELFF. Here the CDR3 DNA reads TGTGCCAGCTCGTCGACAGGGGGTAATACCGGGGAGCTGTTTTTT.

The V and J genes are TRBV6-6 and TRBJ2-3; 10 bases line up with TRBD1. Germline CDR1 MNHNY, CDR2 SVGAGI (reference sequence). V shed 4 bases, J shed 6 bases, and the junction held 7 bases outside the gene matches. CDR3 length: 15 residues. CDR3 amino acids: CASSSGTGVMDTQYF. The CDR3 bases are TGTGCCAGCAGTTCCGGGACAGGGGTGATGGATACGCAGTATTTT.

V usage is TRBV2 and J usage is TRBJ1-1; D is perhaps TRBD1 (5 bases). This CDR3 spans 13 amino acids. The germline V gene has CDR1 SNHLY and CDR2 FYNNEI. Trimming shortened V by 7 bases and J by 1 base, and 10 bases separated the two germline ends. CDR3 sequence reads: CASNIGGNTEAFF. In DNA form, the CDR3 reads TGTGCCAGCAACATCGGGGGGAACACTGAAGCTTTCTTT.

The CDR3 sequence is CASRQGAGGADTGELFF. The CDR3 region has the DNA TGTGCCAGCAGACAAGGGGCAGGGGGCGCCGACACCGGGGAGCTGTTTTTT. The chain uses TRBV7-9 and TRBJ2-2; 8 bases match TRBD1. CDR1 and CDR2 (germline): SEHNR, FQNEAQ (reference sequence). V lost 6 bases to trimming and J lost 3 bases; unmatched junction nucleotides: 12. There are 17 residues in the CDR3. Using reference TRBV7-9 and TRBJ2-2 for the parts outside the CDR3, the full variable domain is DTGVSQNPRHKITKRGQNVTFRCDPISEHNRLYWYRQTLGQGPEFLTYFQNEAQLEKSRLLSDRFSAERPKGSFSTLEIQRTEQGDSAMYLCASRQGAGGADTGELFFGEGSRLTVL.

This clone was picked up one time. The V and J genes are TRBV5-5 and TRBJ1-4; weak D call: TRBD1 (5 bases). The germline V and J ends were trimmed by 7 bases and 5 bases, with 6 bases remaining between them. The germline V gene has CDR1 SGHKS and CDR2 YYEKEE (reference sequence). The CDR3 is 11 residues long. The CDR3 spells CASHRNEKLFF. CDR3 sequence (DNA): TGTGCCAGCCACAGGAATGAAAAACTGTTTTTT.